The 26 T cell receptor beta chains below all came from one sample that was sequenced in a study of blood T cells in healthy people across ages. Primed by a sample-barcoded 5' primer and a J-beta primer mix, a second PCR proceeded for 7 to 11 cycles. TCRdb independently ran MiXCR on the 5' RACE reads; one entry per CDR3 protein. The sample holds 2 million or so distinct CDR3 sequences, roughly 49% seen once. Input material: blood. Source of these receptors: a middle-aged woman in good health.

V is TRBV10-3 and J is TRBJ2-3; unclear D gene. CDR3 length equals 14 residues. Germline-derived CDR1 and CDR2 are ENHRY and SYGVKD. V was pared by 9 bases and J by 1 base, with 14 bases between. CDR3: CAIGLGQGTDTQYF. The CDR3 region has the DNA TGTGCCATTGGCCTCGGGCAGGGCACAGATACGCAGTATTTT.

The V and J genes are TRBV6-1 and TRBJ2-5, with no clear D. Trimming stripped 0 bases from V and 4 bases from J, with 9 bases between. CDR1 is MNHNS and CDR2 is SASEGT in the germline V gene. The length of the CDR3 is 14 residues. The CDR3 is CASSEAVRRETQYF. CDR3 DNA sequence: TGTGCCAGCAGTGAAGCGGTTAGGAGAGAGACCCAGTACTTC.

This clonotype was seen more than once but under ten times. The V gene is TRBV5-1, the J gene TRBJ2-7; a possible D gene is TRBD2 (5 bases). V lost 0 bases to trimming and J lost 2 bases, with 12 bases between them. The CDR3 covers 15 residues. Germline V gives CDR1 SGHRS, CDR2 YFSETQ. The CDR3 DNA is TGCGCCAGCAGCTTGGTCCCGTCCGGGGCCTACGAGCAGTACTTC. Its translation: CASSLVPSGAYEQYF.

This CDR3 is CASSSRLAGDSYEQYF. The CDR3, as DNA: TGTGCCAGCAGTTCCCGGCTGGCGGGGGATTCCTACGAGCAGTACTTC. The V call is TRBV6-2 or TRBV6-3, the J call TRBJ2-7; 7 bases are a match to TRBD2. J was trimmed by 1 base and V by 4 bases; bases with no gene match: 10. The germline V gene has CDR1 MNHEY and CDR2 SVGEGT. The CDR3 length is 16 residues.

CDR3 region: CASRPPRTGAYNEQFF. The CDR3 DNA is TGTGCCAGCAGACCTCCACGTACGGGAGCTTACAATGAGCAGTTCTTC. The rearrangement links TRBV6-1 to TRBJ2-1, with D perhaps TRBD2 (6 bases). The CDR3 totals 16 residues. Germline values: CDR1 MNHNS, CDR2 SASEGT. The ends were cut back, 6 bases at V and 4 bases at J, with 19 bases in the middle.

This clonotype was detected a few times. V and J are TRBV20-1 and TRBJ2-2; the D is unclear. V shed 1 base and J shed 2 bases, with 5 bases lying between them. Germline lookup yields CDR1 DFQATT and CDR2 SNEGSKA (reference sequence). The CDR3 runs 13 residues. The CDR3 loop is CSARGLNTGELFF. The CDR3 coding sequence is TGCAGTGCTAGAGGGCTTAACACCGGGGAGCTGTTTTTT.

This clonotype appeared once. The rearrangement links TRBV3-1 to TRBJ2-1; tentative D call: TRBD1 (5 bases). CDR3 length: 14 residues. Germline CDR1 and CDR2: LGHDT and YNNKEL (reference sequence). The ends were cut back, 4 bases at V and 8 bases at J, with 15 bases in the middle. CDR3 DNA: TGTGCCAGCAGCCTCGGACACCAACGGGATGAGCAGTTCTTC. Encoded protein: CASSLGHQRDEQFF.

The chain couples TRBV20-1 to TRBJ2-5; D is unclear. Trimming shortened V by 0 bases and J by 1 base, and 9 bases separated the two germline ends. CDR1 and CDR2 from the germline V gene are DFQATT and SNEGSKA (reference sequence). CDR3 length equals 14 residues. The DNA of the CDR3 is TGCAGTGCTAGAGATTGGCACACCCAAGAGACCCAGTACTTC. This encodes CSARDWHTQETQYF.

The V gene is TRBV15, the J gene TRBJ2-7; TRBD2 might be the D (5 bases). Per the germline V gene, CDR1 is LNHNV and CDR2 is YYDKDF (reference sequence). This CDR3 has 13 amino acids. Trimming took 8 bases from V and 3 from J, leaving 14 bases between them. The CDR3: CATSTGMSYEQYF. DNA of the CDR3: TGTGCCACCTCCACCGGGATGAGCTACGAGCAGTACTTC.

The chain is built from TRBV9 and TRBJ1-5, with no clear D. The CDR3 runs 15 residues. In germline, CDR1 is SGDLS, CDR2 YYNGEE. V was clipped by 0 bases and J by 6 bases, with 13 bases between them. The CDR3: CASSVGPHAGQPQHF. The CDR3 DNA reads as TGTGCCAGCAGCGTAGGACCCCATGCGGGTCAGCCCCAGCATTTT. Full variable domain (outside the CDR3, taken from reference TRBV9 and TRBJ1-5): DSGVTQTPKHLITATGQRVTLRCSPRSGDLSVYWYQQSLDQGLQFLIQYYNGEERAKGNILERFSAQQFPDLHSELNLSSLELGDSALYFCASSVGPHAGQPQHFGDGTRLSIL.

The V gene is TRBV5-6, the J gene TRBJ2-5, with unresolved D. The better agreement between TRBJ2-7 and the DNA end casts doubt on the J call. The CDR3 totals 13 residues. Germline loops: CDR1 SGHDT, CDR2 YYEEEE. The CDR3 here is CASSRVSQSEQYF. The CDR3 coding sequence is TGTGCCAGCAGTCGGGTCTCGCAGAGCGAGCAGTACTTC.

This clonotype occurred a few times. The chain employs TRBV7-2 and TRBJ2-1; 8 bases align to TRBD1. The length of the CDR3 is 14 residues. Germline trimming cut 5 bases from V and 4 bases from J; bases unmatched to any gene: 4. Germline-derived CDR1 and CDR2 are SGHTA and FQGNSA. The CDR3 is CASSRDRRYNEQFF. The CDR3 region has the DNA TGTGCCAGCAGCCGGGACAGGCGATACAATGAGCAGTTCTTC.

This chain joins TRBV5-4 and TRBJ2-6; D unresolved. There are 15 residues in the CDR3. The V and J ends lost 6 bases and 0 bases respectively, with 10 bases between them. Germline values: CDR1 SGHNT, CDR2 YYREEE (reference sequence). This CDR3 reads CASTGSNSGANVLTF. CDR3 sequence (DNA): TGTGCCAGCACCGGCAGCAACTCTGGGGCCAACGTCCTGACTTTC.

The chain couples TRBV7-2 to TRBJ2-1, with 11 bases identical to TRBD1. The germline V gene has CDR1 SGHTA and CDR2 FQGNSA. V lost 3 bases and J lost 3; bases outside the gene matches: 4. The CDR3 loop spans 16 amino acids. The CDR3 DNA is TGTGCCAGCAGCTTGCTCGGGACAGGGGGCTACAATGAGCAGTTCTTC. It translates to CASSLLGTGGYNEQFF.

The table lists this clonotype with a few counts. This sequence joins TRBV28 and TRBJ2-5; D unclear. This CDR3 has 11 amino acids. V lost 4 bases and J 7 bases, leaving 7 bases between the germline ends. Germline V lookup: CDR1 MDHEN, CDR2 SYDVKM. CDR3 bases: TGTGCCAGCAGTTGGTTAGGGACCCAGTACTTC. Translated, it gives CASSWLGTQYF.

This chain joins TRBV7-2 and TRBJ2-5; TRBD2 aligns across 16 bases. The CDR3 covers 18 residues. With V trimmed by 5 bases and J by 1 base, 7 bases remained unmatched. Germline assignment: CDR1 SGHTA and CDR2 FQGNSA. CDR3 bases: TGTGCCAGCAGCCAACCGGGACTAGCGGGGGGGCCCCAAGAGACCCAGTACTTC. It specifies CASSQPGLAGGPQETQYF.

The sample holds one count of this clonotype. The chain uses TRBV4-2 and TRBJ2-3, with TRBD2 as a possible D gene (6 bases). Per germline, CDR1 LGHNA and CDR2 YNFKEQ. V shed 0 bases and J shed 6 bases, with 10 bases lying between them. This CDR3 has 14 amino acids. This chain's CDR3 is CASSQDRETDTQYF. The CDR3 DNA reads TGTGCCAGCAGCCAAGATCGGGAGACTGATACGCAGTATTTT.

This clonotype was seen a few times. The rearrangement links TRBV29-1 to TRBJ2-4, with a possible D match to TRBD1 (5 bases). The CDR3 consists of 14 residues. V gave up 1 base and J gave up 3 bases, with 10 bases separating them. The germline gives CDR1 SQVTM, CDR2 ANQGSEA. DNA of the CDR3: TGCAGCGTTGAAGTAGGGCAGGGCAAAAACATTCAGTACTTC. Protein: CSVEVGQGKNIQYF. The variable domain in full, with the rest retrieved from reference TRBV29-1 and TRBJ2-4, is SAVISQKPSRDICQRGTSLTIQCQVDSQVTMMFWYRQQPGQSLTLIATANQGSEATYESGFVIDKFPISRPNLTFSTLTVSNMSPEDSSIYLCSVEVGQGKNIQYFGAGTRLSVL.

This chain uses TRBV7-9 with TRBJ2-3; the D is unclear. The length of the CDR3 is 15 residues. V dropped 1 base and J dropped 4 bases, with 12 bases sitting between them. The germline V gene encodes CDR1 SEHNR and CDR2 FQNEAQ (reference sequence). CDR3 DNA: TGTGCCAGCAGCTTAGGGGATACTATACCAGATACGCAGTATTTT. Its protein is CASSLGDTIPDTQYF.

This clonotype was seen a handful of times. The chain couples TRBV4-1 to TRBJ2-5; 9 nucleotides agree with TRBD2. V trimming: 2 bases; J trimming: 2 bases; junction bases outside the gene matches: 9. This CDR3 region has 17 residues. From germline, CDR1 is MGHRA and CDR2 YSYEKL. CDR3 coding DNA: TGCGCCAGCAGCCAAAACGGAGCGGGGGGCCCACAAGAGACCCAGTACTTC. This encodes CASSQNGAGGPQETQYF.

There are a few counts of this clonotype. V is TRBV7-2 and J is TRBJ1-4, with 8 bases that match TRBD1. V dropped 1 base and J dropped 7; count of bases not matched to a gene: 2. Germline values: CDR1 SGHTA, CDR2 FQGNSA. The CDR3 spans 14 residues. CDR3 in DNA: TGTGCCAGCAGCTTAGGACAGGGGTTTGAAAAACTGTTTTTT. Translated: CASSLGQGFEKLFF.

The chain combines TRBV12-3 or TRBV12-4 with TRBJ2-3; D uncertain. The ends were cut back, 4 bases at V and 5 bases at J, with 13 bases in the middle. The length of the CDR3 is 14 residues. The CDR3 loop is CASSSRNQLDTQYF. CDR3 sequence (DNA): TGTGCCAGCAGTTCCCGCAACCAGTTAGATACGCAGTATTTT.

In this sample, this clonotype turned up once. Here the CDR3 DNA reads TGTGCCAGCAGCCAGGCCCCCTCATTACAGGGGACCCAGTACTTC. Translating it yields CASSQAPSLQGTQYF. The chain couples TRBV7-9 to TRBJ2-4, with D possibly TRBD1 on 6 matching bases. TRBJ2-5 explains the end of the DNA better; the J call may be wrong. Per the germline V gene, CDR1 is SEHNR and CDR2 is FQNEAQ (reference sequence). CDR3 length equals 15 residues.

The rearrangement joins TRBV24-1 to TRBJ2-4, with TRBD2 matching over 7 bases. Matching the DNA end better, TRBJ2-5 makes the J call doubtful. The CDR3 has 17 residues. CDR1 is KGHDR, CDR2 SFDVKD, per germline. The CDR3: CATSDLTEGGEVETQYF. The DNA for the CDR3 is TGTGCCACCAGTGATTTGACGGAGGGAGGGGAAGTTGAGACCCAGTACTTC.

This clonotype was detected only a few times. The J gene is TRBJ2-4, the V gene TRBV29-1; no clear D. Germline assignment: CDR1 SQVTM and CDR2 ANQGSEA. V was clipped by 2 bases and J by 0 bases, with 11 bases between them. This CDR3 has 15 amino acids. Here the CDR3 reads CSVESTDLAKNIQYF. The CDR3 DNA sequence: TGCAGCGTTGAAAGTACGGATCTAGCCAAAAACATTCAGTACTTC.

This clonotype has just one count. The chain links TRBV15 to TRBJ2-1; 8 positions agree with TRBD1. CDR1 LNHNV and CDR2 YYDKDF come from the germline V gene (reference sequence). The CDR3 has 19 amino acids. V lost 3 bases to trimming and J lost 0 bases; unmatched junction nucleotides: 13. The CDR3 here is CATSRPGQALGSSYNEQFF. The CDR3 nucleotides read TGTGCCACCAGCAGGCCGGGACAGGCACTTGGGAGCTCCTACAATGAGCAGTTCTTC.